These 10 T cell receptor beta chains were all obtained from the same sample, sequenced in a study of a mutant IDH1 vaccine in newly diagnosed glioma. Only in-frame clones appear in the TCRdb table, and some are missing; sequencing was by immunoSEQ multiplex PCR. The data hold under 150,000 clones, with almost 90% observed a single time. Described time point: week 11, during vaccination. Each dose delivered 300 ug of mutant IDH1 20-mer peptide subcutaneously with imiquimod. These receptors lack a known antigen. The sample consisted of PBMCs, taken from a glioma patient whose treatment included an IDH1 peptide vaccine. Receptors were obtained from a woman aged 45-60 years with glioma.

This clone was detected once. The chain carries TRBV29-1 and TRBJ2-5; 7 bases map to TRBD1. The germline gives CDR1 SQVTM, CDR2 ANQGSEA. After removal of 7 bases from V and 1 base from J, the junction contained 6 bases not matched to a gene. CDR3 length: 13 residues. The CDR3 nucleotides are TGCAGCGCTCTCGGGACAGTCCAAGAGACCCAGTACTTC. The encoded protein is CSALGTVQETQYF.

The chain uses TRBV7-9 and TRBJ2-7; 9 bases agree with TRBD1. Germline CDR1 SEHNR, CDR2 FQNEAQ (reference sequence). The V and J ends lost 0 bases and 6 bases, in that order; junction bases with no gene match: 6. This CDR3 has 15 amino acids. The CDR3 region is CASSLAYRGRVEQYF. CDR3 DNA sequence: TGTGCCAGCAGCTTAGCCTACAGGGGGCGCGTCGAGCAGTACTTC.

The genes are TRBV6-5 and TRBJ2-7, with D unclear. Germline CDR1 MNHEY, CDR2 SVGAGI. This CDR3 contains 15 residues. V was trimmed by 2 bases and J by 2 bases, leaving 13 bases between them. This CDR3 is CASSYGPPPTYEQYF. CDR3 DNA sequence: TGTGCCAGCAGTTACGGTCCGCCTCCCACCTACGAGCAGTACTTC.

This clone was recorded once. The CDR3 region is CASSPLPRQGGTDTQYF. The CDR3 DNA reads TGCGCCAGCAGCCCCCTGCCGAGACAGGGGGGCACAGATACGCAGTATTTT. The V gene is TRBV4-1, the J gene TRBJ2-3, with 9 bases matching TRBD1. There are 17 residues in the CDR3. The J segment lost 1 base and the V segment lost 4 bases, leaving 9 bases of the junction unmatched. Germline V CDR1 and CDR2: MGHRA, YSYEKL.

The J gene is TRBJ1-2, the V gene TRBV27; D is ambiguous. CDR3 length: 18 residues. Trimming took off 1 base at V and 0 bases at J, with 18 bases between the two ends. CDR1 and CDR2 from the germline V gene are MNHEY and SMNVEV (reference sequence). CDR3: CASSLWGRQAGSNYGYTF. DNA for the CDR3: TGTGCCAGCAGTTTATGGGGTAGGCAGGCGGGGTCTAACTATGGCTACACCTTC.

The chain employs TRBV5-1 and TRBJ2-2; a possible D gene is TRBD2 (6 bases). The V gene's germline CDR1 is SGHRS and CDR2 YFSETQ. The V gene lost 3 bases and the J gene lost 6 bases, with 12 bases spanning the gap. The CDR3 consists of 14 residues. The CDR3 nucleotides read TGCGCCAGCAGCTCGTCCACGGGGGCCGGGGAGCTGTTTTTT. Translated, it gives CASSSSTGAGELFF.

This chain joins TRBV18 and TRBJ2-2; unclear D gene. Germline CDR1 is KGHSH and CDR2 is LQKENI. The CDR3 extends over 15 amino acids. Deletions cut 8 bases from V and 1 base from J, with 14 bases between. The CDR3 is CASDLLPRNTGELFF. CDR3 DNA sequence: TGTGCCAGCGACCTCCTACCGCGGAACACCGGGGAGCTGTTTTTT.

The chain employs TRBV9 and TRBJ1-2, with a weak D call TRBD1 (6 bases). Germline CDR1 reads SGDLS; CDR2 reads YYNGEE. Trimming pared 3 bases from V and 3 bases from J, leaving 15 bases between. The CDR3 totals 15 residues. The CDR3 DNA is TGTGCCAGCAGCGAGGAGGCAGGGGATCACTATGGCTACACCTTC. Translation: CASSEEAGDHYGYTF.

This chain links TRBV5-6 with TRBJ2-5, with D possibly being TRBD2 (6 bases). The CDR3 covers 15 residues. Germline lookup yields CDR1 SGHDT and CDR2 YYEEEE. Trimming left V 4 bases short and J 0 bases short, with 13 bases between. CDR3 nucleotide sequence: TGTGCCAGCAGCAGACTAGAGAAGTACCAAGAGACCCAGTACTTC. Protein: CASSRLEKYQETQYF. The full variable domain, its missing parts supplied by reference TRBV5-6 and TRBJ2-5, is DAGVTQSPTHLIKTRGQQVTLRCSPKSGHDTVSWYQQALGQGPQFIFQYYEEEERQRGNFPDRFSGHQFPNYSSELNVNALLLGDSALYLCASSRLEKYQETQYFGPGTRLLVL.

The rearrangement uses TRBV6-5 and TRBJ1-4; D not certain. Germline lookup yields CDR1 MNHEY and CDR2 SVGAGI. This CDR3 has 15 residues. Trimming removed 3 bases from V and 1 base from J, with 9 bases in between. For the CDR3, the DNA is TGTGCCAGCAGTTATCTCCGGGGAACTAATGAAAAACTGTTTTTT. Translating it yields CASSYLRGTNEKLFF.